A selection of T cell receptor beta chains follows, all from one sample in a study of breast tumors, draining lymph nodes, adjacent tissues. Each CDR3 protein gets one entry after TCRdb re-called the multiplex PCR reads with MiXCR. The sample lists about 110,000 distinct CDR3 sequences, approximately 28% occurring once. The sequencing sample was made of axillary lymph node tissue. These receptors all come from a female donor with breast cancer. Some clones in this sample may be carry-over from other donors' samples. Both conserved end residues are part of each CDR3. D genes are given only for firm matches. Where a row states a size, it is once, few, many or the class of an expanded clone; other rows omit it.

>.|TRBV2|many|TRBJ2-7
TGTGCCAGCAGTGACCCACAGGCGTACTACGAGCAGTACTTC
CASSDPQAYYEQYF
>TRBD1|TRBV24-1|.|TRBJ1-2
TGTGCCACCAGTGACTCGACGACAGGGCCCCACGGCGGCTACACCTTC
CATSDSTTGPHGGYTF
>TRBD2|TRBV6-2/TRBV6-3|many|TRBJ2-1
TGTGCCAGCAGTTACTACAGACTAGCGGGGTCTGACAATGAGCAGTTCTTC
CASSYYRLAGSDNEQFF
>.|TRBV18|many|TRBJ1-4
TGTGCCAGCTCACCCATAGGGACTTCTTTGAAACTGTTTTTT
CASSPIGTSLKLFF
>.|TRBV3-1|many|TRBJ1-4
TGTGCCAGCGGCGGTATCTCGAGGTTTGAAAAACTGTTTTTT
CASGGISRFEKLFF
>TRBD1|TRBV20-1|many|TRBJ2-3
TGCAGTGCTTACAGGGGCAGGGTCGCAGATACGCAGTATTTT
CSAYRGRVADTQYF
>.|TRBV28|many|TRBJ1-3
TGTGCCAGCAGTCCCCCCACCAGCTCTGGAAACACCATATATTTT
CASSPPTSSGNTIYF
>TRBD1|TRBV5-5|.|TRBJ1-5
TGTGCCAGCAGCTTAGGGCACGTGACAGGGGGCGTAGGAAGCAATCAGCCCCAGCATTTT
CASSLGHVTGGVGSNQPQHF
>.|TRBV5-1|.|TRBJ1-5
TGCGCCAGCAGCCTAAACGGTGATCAGCCCCAGCATTTT
CASSLNGDQPQHF
>.|TRBV29-1|.|TRBJ2-7
TGCAGCGTTGAAGCTTTGGTATTACACGACCAGTACTTC
CSVEALVLHDQYF
>.|TRBV20-1|many|TRBJ2-7
TGCAGTGCTAGTGAGGACACCGGACGTCGGGAGCAGTACTTC
CSASEDTGRREQYF
>.|TRBV27|many|TRBJ2-1
TGTGCCAGCAGTTTGTCGGGGACGTCCTTCGGCAATGAGCAGTTCTTC
CASSLSGTSFGNEQFF
>.|TRBV6-6|many|TRBJ2-5
TGTGCCGCCGAGGGGGGGCGAGGCGAGACCCAGTACTTC
CAAEGGRGETQYF
>.|TRBV27|.|TRBJ2-1
TGTGCCAGCAGGGGAACAGGGTATAGCAATGAGCAGTTCTTC
CASRGTGYSNEQFF
>.|TRBV7-2|many|TRBJ1-2
TGTGCCAGCAGCTTAGCTGTGACAGGCTATGGCTACACCTTC
CASSLAVTGYGYTF
>.|TRBV5-1|many|TRBJ2-2
TGCGCCAGCAGCTTGGCGTGGGAAACCGGGGAGCTGTTTTTT
CASSLAWETGELFF
>.|TRBV7-3|many|TRBJ1-2
TGTGCCAGCAGCCCTACAGGGTCACCTAACTATGGCTACACCTTC
CASSPTGSPNYGYTF
>.|TRBV6-2/TRBV6-3|many|TRBJ2-3
TGTGCCAGCAGCCAGGGCGGTGTCCACACAGATACGCAGTATTTT
CASSQGGVHTDTQYF
>TRBD1|TRBV6-6|many|TRBJ1-2
TGTGCCAGCAGTCACCCACCGGGACAGAATCCTGGCTACACCTTC
CASSHPPGQNPGYTF
>.|TRBV18|many|TRBJ2-1
TGTGCCAGCTCACCTTCTAGCGTCGGTGAGCAGTTCTTC
CASSPSSVGEQFF
>.|TRBV14|.|TRBJ2-2
TGTGCCAGCAGCCGACGGACTATTTACCTCACCGGGGAGCTGTTTTTT
CASSRRTIYLTGELFF
>.|TRBV5-4|.|TRBJ2-2
TGTGCCAGCGGCCTGAGCCGGGGGCGGACCAGGGAGCTGTTTTTT
CASGLSRGRTRELFF
>.|TRBV3-1|many|TRBJ2-1
TGTGCCAGCAGCCCGGGACTGGATTACAATGAGCAGTTCTTC
CASSPGLDYNEQFF
>.|TRBV2|.|TRBJ2-5
TGTGCCACCAAGCCCCAGGGGAAAGAGACCCAGTACTTC
CATKPQGKETQYF
>TRBD1|TRBV12-3/TRBV12-4|.|TRBJ2-1
TGTGCCAGCAGCATACAGGGGAGCAATGAGCAGTTCTTC
CASSIQGSNEQFF
>TRBD2|TRBV20-1|many|TRBJ2-2
TGCAGTGCTAGGGCGTCCTCCGGGACTAGGTGGACCGGGGAGCTGTTTTTT
CSARASSGTRWTGELFF
>TRBD1|TRBV19|.|TRBJ2-7
TGTGCCAGTAGTATAAGTCGGGGACAGGGGAGCTCCTACGAGCAGTACTTC
CASSISRGQGSSYEQYF
>TRBD1|TRBV15|.|TRBJ2-7
TGTGCCACCAGCACGGTCACCGGGACAGAGCTCTACGAGCAGTACTTC
CATSTVTGTELYEQYF
>.|TRBV9|many|TRBJ2-1
TGTGCCAGCAGCGTCCGGGATTTCCCCCCCAATGAGCAGTTCTTC
CASSVRDFPPNEQFF
>.|TRBV20-1|.|TRBJ1-5
TGCAGTGCTAGTCCGACAGGAAATCAGCCCCAGCATTTT
CSASPTGNQPQHF
>TRBD2|TRBV11-2|many|TRBJ2-7
TGTGCCAGCAGCTTAGGAGGGCTAGCGGGCCTGAACTCCTACGAGCAGTACTTC
CASSLGGLAGLNSYEQYF
>.|TRBV19|many|TRBJ1-2
TGTGCCAGTAGTAAAGGGGGAGCTAACTATGGCTACACCTTC
CASSKGGANYGYTF
>TRBD2|TRBV7-9|many|TRBJ2-3
TGTGCCAGCAGCCCACCGGGACTAGCGGGAGTGGAAGATACGCAGTATTTT
CASSPPGLAGVEDTQYF
>.|TRBV7-9|many|TRBJ2-7
TGTGCCAGCAGTGTCGGGGGGCTCACCTACGAGCAGTACTTC
CASSVGGLTYEQYF
>.|TRBV4-3|many|TRBJ1-3
TGCGCCAGCAGCCAAGATACGGCCGGAAACACCATATATTTT
CASSQDTAGNTIYF
>TRBD1|TRBV27|many|TRBJ2-1
TGTGCCAGCAGTTTCGGGACAGGCCAGGGGTATGAGCAGTTCTTC
CASSFGTGQGYEQFF
>.|TRBV7-2|many|TRBJ2-6
TGTGCCAGCAGCAAACTGTCTGGGGCCAACGTCCTGACTTTC
CASSKLSGANVLTF
>.|TRBV2|many|TRBJ1-3
TGTGCCAGCATTCCCCGGGGGTGGGGTACTGGAAACACCATATATTTT
CASIPRGWGTGNTIYF
>.|TRBV25-1|many|TRBJ2-1
TGTGCCAGCAGCCCGACAAATTACAATGAGCAGTTCTTC
CASSPTNYNEQFF
>TRBD2|TRBV7-8|.|TRBJ2-5
TGTGCTAGCAGCTTGTTCGGGGGGGTTCAAGAGACCCAGTACTTC
CASSLFGGVQETQYF
>.|TRBV2|many|TRBJ1-4
TGTGCCAGCAGTGAACAGGGGATTGCCGGTGAAAAACTGTTTTTT
CASSEQGIAGEKLFF
>.|TRBV20-1|.|TRBJ2-7
TGCAGTGCTAGAGGGGCGAGCTCCTACGAGCAGTACTTC
CSARGASSYEQYF
>TRBD1|TRBV12-3/TRBV12-4|few|TRBJ1-1
TGTGCCAGCAGGACAGGGGGCCTTGGACATGATGAAGCTTTCTTT
CASRTGGLGHDEAFF
>.|TRBV19|many|TRBJ2-3
TGTGCCAGTAGTATAGTGGGCACAGATACGCAGTATTTT
CASSIVGTDTQYF
>.|TRBV6-1|many|TRBJ2-7
TGTGCCAGCAGATCACAGGTCTACGAGCAGTACTTC
CASRSQVYEQYF
>TRBD1|TRBV20-1|.|TRBJ2-7
TGCAGTGCTCCGGGACAGGGGGAGCGCGAGCAGTACTTC
CSAPGQGEREQYF
>TRBD1|TRBV7-2|.|TRBJ1-2
TGTGCCAGCAGCCCATACAGACAGGGCGCTAACTATGGCTACACCTTC
CASSPYRQGANYGYTF
>TRBD2|TRBV24-1|.|TRBJ2-1
TGTGCCACCAGTGAACCCACAACTAGCGGGAGGGCCTTTGTGTATGAGCAGATCTTC
CATSEPTTSGRAFVYEQIF
>.|TRBV29-1|many|TRBJ2-2
TGCAGCGTTGATGGGCTGGGCGGAGGGGAGCTGTTTTTT
CSVDGLGGGELFF
>.|TRBV7-9|few|TRBJ1-1
TGTGCCAGCAGCTTCAGAGAGAACACTGAAGCTTTCTTT
CASSFRENTEAFF
>TRBD1|TRBV5-1|.|TRBJ1-2
TGCGCCAGCGCTAAAGCCCTACAGGGGGCAGGCTATGGCTACGCCTTC
CASAKALQGAGYGYAF
>TRBD2|TRBV15|.|TRBJ2-1
TGTGCCACCGGCAGAGACCGGAGCGGGGTGGGTACCAATGAGCAGTTCTTT
CATGRDRSGVGTNEQFF
>TRBD2|TRBV4-2|many|TRBJ2-3
TGTGCCAGCAGTCAAAGAACGAGGTGGGGCGGGAGAGAAGATACGCAGTATTTT
CASSQRTRWGGREDTQYF
>.|TRBV18|.|TRBJ1-5
TGTGCCAGCTCACCCACCAGGGAAGATCAGCCCCAGCATTTT
CASSPTREDQPQHF